The present TCR beta chain was sequenced within a study of T cell responses to AZD1222 COVID-19 vaccine. The table came from immunoSEQ multiplex PCR; TCRdb's copy has only in-frame clones and leaves some out. The profile covers approximately 68,000 clones, with around 89% appearing a single time and about 5% taken by the ten largest. This CDR3 has 17 residues. The sample was peripheral blood, taken 28 days after the second dose of the MenACWY control vaccine. The chain links TRBV7-5 to TRBJ2-3; no DNA check was done on the table's D call, TRBD2. TRBV7-5 is deemed a pseudogene. The sequence came from an adult who received the MenACWY meningococcal vaccine as a control. The CDR3: CARSLVAAQRATDTQYF. Written as DNA, the CDR3 is TGTGCCAGAAGCTTAGTCGCCGCCCAGCGGGCCACAGATACGCAGTATTTT.